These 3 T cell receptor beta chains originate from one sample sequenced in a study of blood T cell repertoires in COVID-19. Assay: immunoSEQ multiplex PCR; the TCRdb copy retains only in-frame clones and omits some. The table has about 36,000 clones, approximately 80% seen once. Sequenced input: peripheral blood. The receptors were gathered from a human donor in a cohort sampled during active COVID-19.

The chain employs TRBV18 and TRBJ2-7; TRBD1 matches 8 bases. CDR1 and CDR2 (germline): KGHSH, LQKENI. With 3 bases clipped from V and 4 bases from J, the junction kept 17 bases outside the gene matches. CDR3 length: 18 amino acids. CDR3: CASSPGQGRHFGKYEQYF. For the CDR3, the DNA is TGTGCCAGCTCACCCGGACAGGGACGACATTTTGGGAAATACGAGCAGTACTTC.

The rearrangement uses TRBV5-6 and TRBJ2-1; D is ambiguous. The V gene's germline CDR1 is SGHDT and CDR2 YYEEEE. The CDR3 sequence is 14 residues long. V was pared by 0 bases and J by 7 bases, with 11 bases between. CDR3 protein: CASSLGSGSNEQFF. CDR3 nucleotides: TGTGCCAGCAGCTTGGGATCAGGATCGAATGAGCAGTTCTTC.

The CDR3 region is CASSLTGQGAWGYTF. DNA of the CDR3: TGTGCCAGCAGTTTAACCGGACAGGGGGCGTGGGGCTACACCTTC. The rearrangement joins TRBV7-2 to TRBJ1-2; 11 nucleotides line up with TRBD1. Germline CDR1 is SGHTA and CDR2 is FQGNSA. CDR3 length equals 15 residues. V was pared by 6 bases and J by 8 bases, with 11 bases of the junction left unmatched.